This T cell receptor (beta chain) was obtained from a study of T cell repertoires in cytomegalovirus infection. Study-wide context: CMV infection and matching HLA type were both indicated by public TCR beta signatures.

One entry per CDR3 protein, called by TCRdb with MiXCR from the reads. The table has 200,000 to 300,000 distinct CDR3 sequences, roughly 6.5% seen once. Germline V gene data show CDR1 as SNHLY and CDR2 as FYNNEI. This CDR3 is built from 14 residues. Trimming cost V 6 bases and J 3 bases, with 14 bases left between them. The table lists this clonotype with many counts. Antigen: not known. Whole-study findings and limits: Ex vivo, HLA-C-restricted CMV-specific TCR beta clonotypes prevailed over the rest of the response. Cumulative frequency of public TCR beta families picked out carriers of CMV plus the relevant HLA.

Sequencing input: PBMCs. The receptor was isolated from a human donor in good health (CMV status not recorded). Some clones in this sample may be carry-over from other donors' samples. The chain carries TRBV2 and TRBJ1-2; a possible D gene is TRBD1 (6 bases). The chain's CDR3 is CASRWRQDDYGYTF. CDR3 nucleotides: TGTGCCAGCAGGTGGAGACAGGACGACTATGGCTACACCTTC. The full variable domain, rest sourced from reference TRBV2 and TRBJ1-2, is EPEVTQTPSHQVTQMGQEVILRCVPISNHLYFYWYRQILGQKVEFLVSFYNNEISEKSEIFDDQFSVERPDGSNFTLKIRSTKLEDSAMYFCASRWRQDDYGYTFGSGTRLTVV.